This TCR beta chain was profiled in a study of cytomegalovirus exposure and HLA in healthy donors. Study results and limitations: Most of the CMV-associated TCR beta chains (in a later analysis) appeared to be HLA-restricted. Cytomegalovirus association was listed for about 150 TCR beta chains.

PCR used 60 Vbeta primers and 13 Jbeta primers. Generated by immunoSEQ multiplex PCR, the TCRdb table keeps only in-frame clones and is missing some. The top ten hold less than 2% of the sample, which has about 140,000 clones, 60% to 85% seen once. V lost 2 bases and J lost 0; bases outside the gene matches: 4. Germline CDR1 MNHNS, CDR2 SASEGT. The CDR3 consists of 16 residues. Notes on this clone: Its antigen is as yet unknown.

The chain uses TRBV6-1 and TRBJ2-1; 7 positions agree with TRBD2. The receptor was derived from a man aged 35-49 years in good health and CMV-seronegative. The sample was PBMCs. Here the CDR3 reads CASSEYGGGSYNEQFF. The CDR3, as DNA: TGTGCCAGCAGTGAATATGGCGGGGGCTCCTACAATGAGCAGTTCTTC.